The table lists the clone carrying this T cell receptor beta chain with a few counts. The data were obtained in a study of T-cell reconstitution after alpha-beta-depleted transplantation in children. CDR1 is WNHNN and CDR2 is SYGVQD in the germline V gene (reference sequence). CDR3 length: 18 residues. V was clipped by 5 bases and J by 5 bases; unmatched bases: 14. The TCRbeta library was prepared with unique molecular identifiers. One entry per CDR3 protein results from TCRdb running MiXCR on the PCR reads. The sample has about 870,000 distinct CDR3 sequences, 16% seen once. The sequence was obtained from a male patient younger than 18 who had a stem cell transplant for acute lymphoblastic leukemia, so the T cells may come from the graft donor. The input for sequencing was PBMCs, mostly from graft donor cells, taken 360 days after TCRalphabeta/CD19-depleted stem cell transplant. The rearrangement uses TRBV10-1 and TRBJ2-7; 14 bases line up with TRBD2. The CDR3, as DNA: TGCGCCAGCAGTCCGGGACTAGCGGGAGAATTTGTGCGCCACGAGCAGTACTTC. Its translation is CASSPGLAGEFVRHEQYF.